A selection of T cell receptor beta chains follows, all from one sample in a study of blood T cell repertoires in COVID-19. Only in-frame clones appear in the TCRdb table, and some are missing; sequencing was by immunoSEQ multiplex PCR. The sample includes 400,000 or so clones, around 87% seen only once; the top ten take approximately 2.9%. Sequences were obtained from peripheral blood. The receptors were gathered from a human donor in a cohort sampled during active COVID-19. CDR3s include the opening cysteine and the closing phenylalanine or tryptophan. Each record gives: J gene, V gene, clone size, D gene, CDR3 protein, CDR3 DNA. D genes are given only for firm matches. Not every row has a clone size; where given, it reads once, few, many or a size class.

>TRBJ1-4|TRBV5-6|NA|TRBD1
CASMGQGTTNEKLFF
TGTGCCAGCATGGGACAGGGGACAACTAATGAAAAACTGTTTTTT
>TRBJ2-1|TRBV20-1|NA|TRBD2
CSASVAGVYNEQFF
TGCAGTGCGAGTGTAGCGGGGGTTTACAATGAGCAGTTCTTC
>TRBJ1-6|TRBV2|NA|TRBD1
CASREGTGRNSPLHF
TGTGCCAGCAGGGAAGGGACAGGGCGTAATTCACCCCTCCACTTT
>TRBJ2-3|TRBV7-3|NA|TRBD1
CASSSSDRSRGTQYF
TGTGCCAGCAGCTCCTCGGACAGGTCTAGGGGTACGCAGTATTTT
>TRBJ1-2|TRBV30|NA|TRBD1
CAWKLGVGTGYGYTF
TGTGCCTGGAAGCTCGGCGTCGGGACAGGGTATGGCTACACCTTC
>TRBJ2-2|TRBV3-1/TRBV3-2|NA|NA
CASSLQQMNTGELFF
TGTGCCAGCAGCCTACAACAAATGAACACCGGGGAGCTGTTTTTT
>TRBJ2-7|TRBV11-1|NA|NA
CASSLVGDEQYF
TGTGCCAGCAGCTTAGTCGGGGACGAGCAGTACTTC
>TRBJ1-1|TRBV19|once|TRBD1
CASSTGQGNTEAFF
TGTGCCAGTAGTACGGGACAGGGGAACACTGAAGCTTTCTTT
>TRBJ2-7|TRBV19|NA|TRBD1
CASSNGGQGRYEQYF
TGTGCCAGTAGTAATGGCGGACAGGGTAGATACGAGCAGTACTTC
>TRBJ2-7|TRBV30|NA|TRBD1
CAWRGDSYEQYF
TGTGCCTGGAGGGGGGACAGCTACGAGCAGTACTTC
>TRBJ2-7|TRBV7-2|NA|TRBD1
CASSVGQGKSYEQYF
TGTGCCAGCAGCGTAGGACAGGGGAAATCCTACGAGCAGTACTTC
>TRBJ1-6|TRBV19|NA|NA
CASSIGSSYNSPLHF
TGTGCCAGTAGTATCGGGAGCTCCTATAATTCACCCCTCCACTTT
>TRBJ2-7|TRBV19|NA|TRBD1
CATGTGAYEQYF
TGTGCCACCGGGACAGGGGCCTACGAGCAGTACTTC
>TRBJ1-1|TRBV3-1/TRBV3-2|NA|TRBD1
CASSPGSGQGNTEAFF
TGTGCCAGCAGCCCAGGGTCGGGACAGGGGAACACTGAAGCTTTCTTT
>TRBJ2-5|TRBV12-3/TRBV12-4|NA|NA
CASSPHRGETQYF
TGTGCCAGCAGTCCGCACCGGGGGGAGACCCAGTACTTC
>TRBJ2-3|TRBV12-2|NA|NA
CASRLAGLAGGLNTDTQYF
TGTGCAAGTCGCTTAGCGGGACTAGCGGGGGGGCTGAACACAGATACGCAGTATTTT
>TRBJ1-1|TRBV6-5|NA|NA
CASSRSGEAFF
TGTGCCAGCAGTCGGTCGGGGGAAGCTTTCTTT
>TRBJ2-5|TRBV30|NA|NA
CAWGGPRGAGETQYF
TGTGCCTGGGGGGGCCCACGGGGGGCTGGGGAGACCCAGTACTTC
>TRBJ2-3|TRBV5-1|NA|TRBD2
CASSRQTSGSGTDTQYF
TGCGCCAGCAGCCGCCAGACTAGCGGGAGTGGCACAGATACGCAGTATTTT
>TRBJ2-7|TRBV5-1|few|NA
CASSGGISYEQYF
TGCGCCAGCAGTGGCGGGATCTCCTACGAGCAGTACTTC
>TRBJ2-7|TRBV15|NA|NA
CATSASPDSDYEQYF
TGTGCCACCAGCGCGTCACCGGACTCAGACTACGAGCAGTACTTC
>TRBJ2-7|TRBV3-1/TRBV3-2|NA|TRBD1
CASRVGDRGEQYF
TGTGCCAGCAGGGTAGGAGACAGGGGCGAGCAGTACTTC
>TRBJ2-1|TRBV5-4|NA|NA
CASSPAGYNEQFF
TGTGCCAGCAGCCCAGCGGGTTACAATGAGCAGTTCTTC
>TRBJ2-7|TRBV4-1|once|TRBD1
CASSQFVGTGRRYEQYF
TGCGCCAGCAGCCAATTCGTCGGGACAGGGAGAAGATACGAGCAGTACTTC
>TRBJ1-1|TRBV7-2|NA|NA
CASSLAPRNTEAFF
TGTGCCAGCAGCTTAGCACCCAGGAACACTGAAGCTTTCTTT
>TRBJ2-7|TRBV3-1/TRBV3-2|NA|TRBD2
CASSQTSGAYEQYF
TGTGCCAGCAGCCAAACTAGCGGGGCGTACGAGCAGTACTTC
>TRBJ1-3|TRBV18|NA|NA
CASDTGNPRSGNTIYF
TGTGCCAGCGACACCGGCAATCCGCGCTCTGGAAACACCATATATTTT
>TRBJ2-3|TRBV19|few|NA
CASSIDGIGDTQYF
TGTGCCAGTAGTATTGACGGGATTGGAGATACGCAGTATTTT